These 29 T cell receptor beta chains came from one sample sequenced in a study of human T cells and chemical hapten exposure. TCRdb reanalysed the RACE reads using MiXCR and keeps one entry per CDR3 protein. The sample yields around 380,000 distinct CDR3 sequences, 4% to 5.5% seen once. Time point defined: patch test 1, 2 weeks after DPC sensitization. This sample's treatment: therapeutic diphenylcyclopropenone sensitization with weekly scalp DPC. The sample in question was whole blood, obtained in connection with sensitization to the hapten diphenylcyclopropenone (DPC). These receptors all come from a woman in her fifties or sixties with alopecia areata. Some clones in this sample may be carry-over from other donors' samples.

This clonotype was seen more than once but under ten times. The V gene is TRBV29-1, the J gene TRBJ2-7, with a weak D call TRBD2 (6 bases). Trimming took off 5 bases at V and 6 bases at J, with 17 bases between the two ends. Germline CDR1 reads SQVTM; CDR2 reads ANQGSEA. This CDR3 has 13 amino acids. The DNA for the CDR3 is TGCAGCGTTCGGAGGGATTATCGGTCCGAGCAGTACTTC. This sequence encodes CSVRRDYRSEQYF.

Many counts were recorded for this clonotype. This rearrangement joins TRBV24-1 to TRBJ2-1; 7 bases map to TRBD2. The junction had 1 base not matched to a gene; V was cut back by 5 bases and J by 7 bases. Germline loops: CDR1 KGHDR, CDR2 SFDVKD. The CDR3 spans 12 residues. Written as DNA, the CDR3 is TGTGCCACCAGTGTGGGAGGGAATGAGCAGTTCTTC. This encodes CATSVGGNEQFF.

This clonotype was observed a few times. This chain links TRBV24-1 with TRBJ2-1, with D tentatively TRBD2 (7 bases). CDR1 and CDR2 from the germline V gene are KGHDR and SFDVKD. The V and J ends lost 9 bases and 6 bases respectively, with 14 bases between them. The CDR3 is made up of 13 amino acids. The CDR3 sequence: CATATGRGNEQFF. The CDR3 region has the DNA TGTGCCACCGCAACAGGGAGGGGCAATGAGCAGTTCTTC.

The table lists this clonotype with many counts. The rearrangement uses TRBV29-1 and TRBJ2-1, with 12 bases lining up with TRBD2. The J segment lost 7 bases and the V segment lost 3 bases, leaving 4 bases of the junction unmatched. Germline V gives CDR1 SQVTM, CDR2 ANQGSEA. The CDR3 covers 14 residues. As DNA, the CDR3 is TGCAGCGTTGAGGGGCTAGCGGGAGGGAATGAGCAGTTCTTC. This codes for CSVEGLAGGNEQFF.

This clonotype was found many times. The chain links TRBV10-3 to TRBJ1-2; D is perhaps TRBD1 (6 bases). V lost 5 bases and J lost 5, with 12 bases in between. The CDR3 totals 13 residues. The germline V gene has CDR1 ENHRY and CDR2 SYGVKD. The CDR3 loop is CAISRDNGYGYTF. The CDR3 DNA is TGTGCCATCAGTCGGGACAATGGGTATGGCTACACCTTC.

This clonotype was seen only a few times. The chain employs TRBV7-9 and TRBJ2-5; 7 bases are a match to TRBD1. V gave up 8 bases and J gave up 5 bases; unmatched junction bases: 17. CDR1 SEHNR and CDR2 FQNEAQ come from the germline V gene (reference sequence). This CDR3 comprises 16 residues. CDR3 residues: CASLSEGAAYLETQYF. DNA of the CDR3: TGTGCCAGCCTATCAGAGGGGGCGGCGTATCTGGAGACCCAGTACTTC. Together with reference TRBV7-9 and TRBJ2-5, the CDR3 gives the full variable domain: DTGVSQNPRHKITKRGQNVTFRCDPISEHNRLYWYRQTLGQGPEFLTYFQNEAQLEKSRLLSDRFSAERPKGSFSTLEIQRTEQGDSAMYLCASLSEGAAYLETQYFGPGTRLLVL.

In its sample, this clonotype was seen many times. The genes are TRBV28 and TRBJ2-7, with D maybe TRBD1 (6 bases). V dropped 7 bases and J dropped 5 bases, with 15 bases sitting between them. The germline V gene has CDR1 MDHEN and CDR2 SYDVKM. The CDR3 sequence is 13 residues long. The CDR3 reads CASKKGQPNEQYF. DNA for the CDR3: TGTGCCAGCAAGAAGGGACAACCTAACGAGCAGTACTTC.

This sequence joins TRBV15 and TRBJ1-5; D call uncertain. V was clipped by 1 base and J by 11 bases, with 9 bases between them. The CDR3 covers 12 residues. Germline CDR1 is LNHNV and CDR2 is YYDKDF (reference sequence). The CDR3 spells CATSRGGMAQHF. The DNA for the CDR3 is TGTGCCACCAGCAGAGGGGGTATGGCCCAGCATTTT.

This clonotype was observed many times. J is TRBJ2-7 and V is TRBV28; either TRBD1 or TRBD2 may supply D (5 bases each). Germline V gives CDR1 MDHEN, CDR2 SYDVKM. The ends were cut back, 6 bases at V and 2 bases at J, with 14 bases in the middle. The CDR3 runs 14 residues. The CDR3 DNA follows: TGTGCCAGCAGGTCCGGGACGGTCGCCTACGAGCAGTACTTC. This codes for CASRSGTVAYEQYF.

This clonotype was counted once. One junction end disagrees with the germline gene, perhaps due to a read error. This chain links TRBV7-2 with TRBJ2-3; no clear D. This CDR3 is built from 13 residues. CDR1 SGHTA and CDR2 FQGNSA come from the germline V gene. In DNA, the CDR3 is TGTGCCAGCAGCTTCTACGACGGAGATGCGCAGTATTTT. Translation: CASSFYDGDAQYF.

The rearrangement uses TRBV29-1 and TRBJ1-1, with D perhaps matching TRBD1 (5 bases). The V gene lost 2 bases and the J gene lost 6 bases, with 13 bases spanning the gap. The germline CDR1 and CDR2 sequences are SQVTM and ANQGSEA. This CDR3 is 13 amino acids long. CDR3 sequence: CSVEPQGGAEAFF. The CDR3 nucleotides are TGCAGCGTTGAACCCCAGGGAGGCGCTGAAGCTTTCTTT.

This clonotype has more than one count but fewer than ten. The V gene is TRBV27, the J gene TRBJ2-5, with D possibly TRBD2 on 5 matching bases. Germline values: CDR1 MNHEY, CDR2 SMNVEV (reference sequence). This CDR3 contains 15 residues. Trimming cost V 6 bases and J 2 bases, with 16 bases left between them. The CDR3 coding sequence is TGTGCCAGCAGCTCCCTCGAGCGGCGACAAGAGACCCAGTACTTC. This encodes CASSSLERRQETQYF.

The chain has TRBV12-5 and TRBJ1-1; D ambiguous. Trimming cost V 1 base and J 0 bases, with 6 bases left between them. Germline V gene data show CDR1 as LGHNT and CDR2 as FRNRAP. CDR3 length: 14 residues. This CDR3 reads CASGLGTVNTEAFF. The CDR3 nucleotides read TGTGCTAGTGGTTTGGGGACTGTGAACACTGAAGCTTTCTTT.

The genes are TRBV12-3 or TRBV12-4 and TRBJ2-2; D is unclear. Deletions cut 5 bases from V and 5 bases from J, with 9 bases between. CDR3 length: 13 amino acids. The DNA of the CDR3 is TGTGCCAGCAGTCCTACGGCGACCGGGGAGCTGTTTTTT. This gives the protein CASSPTATGELFF.

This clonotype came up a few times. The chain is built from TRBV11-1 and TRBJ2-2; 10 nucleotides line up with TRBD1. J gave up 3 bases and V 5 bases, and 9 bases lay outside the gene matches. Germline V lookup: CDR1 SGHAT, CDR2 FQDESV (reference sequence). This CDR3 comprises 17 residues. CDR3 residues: CASSLRGQGRDTGELFF. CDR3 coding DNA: TGTGCCAGCAGCCTCCGGGGACAGGGGAGGGACACCGGGGAGCTGTTTTTT.

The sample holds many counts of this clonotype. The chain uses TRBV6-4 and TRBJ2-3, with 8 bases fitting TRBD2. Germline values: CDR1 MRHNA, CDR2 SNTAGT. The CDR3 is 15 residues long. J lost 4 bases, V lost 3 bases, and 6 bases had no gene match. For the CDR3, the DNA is TGTGCCAGCAGTGAGGACGGACTAGCTGCAGATACGCAGTATTTT. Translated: CASSEDGLAADTQYF.

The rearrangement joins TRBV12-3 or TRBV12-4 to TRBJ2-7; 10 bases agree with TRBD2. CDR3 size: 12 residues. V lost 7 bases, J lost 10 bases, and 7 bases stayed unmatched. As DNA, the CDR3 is TGTGCCAGCACCCAACTAGCGGGAAGACAGTACTTC. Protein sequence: CASTQLAGRQYF.

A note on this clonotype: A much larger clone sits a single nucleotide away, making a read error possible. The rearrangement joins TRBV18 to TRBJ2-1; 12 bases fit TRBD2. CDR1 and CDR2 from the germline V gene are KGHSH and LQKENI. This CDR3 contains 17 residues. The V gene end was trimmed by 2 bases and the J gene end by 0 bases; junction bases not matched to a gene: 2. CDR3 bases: TGTGCCAGCTCACCAGAGACTAGCGGGAGCTCCTACAATGAGCAGTTCTTC. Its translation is CASSPETSGSSYNEQFF. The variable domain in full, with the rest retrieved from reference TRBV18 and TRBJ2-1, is NAGVMQNPRHLVRRRGQEARLRCSPMKGHSHVYWYRQLPEEGLKFMVYLQKENIIDESGMPKERFSAEFPKEGPSILRIQQVVRGDSAAYFCASSPETSGSSYNEQFFGPGTRLTVL.

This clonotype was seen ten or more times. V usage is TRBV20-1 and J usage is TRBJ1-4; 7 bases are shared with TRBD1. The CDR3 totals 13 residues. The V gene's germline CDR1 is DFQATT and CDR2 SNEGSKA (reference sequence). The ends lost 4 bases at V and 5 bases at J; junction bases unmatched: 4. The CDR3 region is CSATGTANEKLFF. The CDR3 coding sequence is TGCAGTGCTACCGGGACAGCAAATGAAAAACTGTTTTTT.

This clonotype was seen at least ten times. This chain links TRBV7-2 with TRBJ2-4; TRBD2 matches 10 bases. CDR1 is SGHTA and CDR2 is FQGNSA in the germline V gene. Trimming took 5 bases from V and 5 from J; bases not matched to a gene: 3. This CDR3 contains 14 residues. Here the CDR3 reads CASSLGLAENIQYF. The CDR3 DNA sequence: TGTGCCAGCAGCCTAGGACTAGCGGAAAACATTCAGTACTTC. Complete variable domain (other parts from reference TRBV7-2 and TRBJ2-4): GAGVSQSPSNKVTEKGKDVELRCDPISGHTALYWYRQSLGQGLEFLIYFQGNSAPDKSGLPSDRFSAERTGGSVSTLTIQRTQQEDSAVYLCASSLGLAENIQYFGAGTRLSVL.

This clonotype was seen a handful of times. The CDR3 reads CSARDLYSPLHF. CDR3 nucleotide sequence: TGCAGTGCTAGAGATCTTTATTCACCCCTCCACTTT. This rearrangement joins TRBV20-1 to TRBJ1-6, with unresolved D. Germline CDR1 DFQATT, CDR2 SNEGSKA (reference sequence). The CDR3 runs 12 residues. The V gene lost 0 bases and the J gene lost 8 bases, with 5 bases spanning the gap.

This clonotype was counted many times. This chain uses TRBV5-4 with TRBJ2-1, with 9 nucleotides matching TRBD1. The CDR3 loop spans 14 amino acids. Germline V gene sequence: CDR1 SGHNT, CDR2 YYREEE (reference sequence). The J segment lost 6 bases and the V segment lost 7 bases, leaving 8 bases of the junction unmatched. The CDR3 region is CASARTGGFNEQFF. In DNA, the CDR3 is TGTGCCAGCGCTAGAACAGGGGGCTTCAATGAGCAGTTCTTC.

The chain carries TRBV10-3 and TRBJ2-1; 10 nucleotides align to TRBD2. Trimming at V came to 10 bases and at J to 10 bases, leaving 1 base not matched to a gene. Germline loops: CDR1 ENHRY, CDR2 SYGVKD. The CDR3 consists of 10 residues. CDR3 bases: TGTGCCACGGGACTAGCGGAGCAGTTCTTC. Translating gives CATGLAEQFF.

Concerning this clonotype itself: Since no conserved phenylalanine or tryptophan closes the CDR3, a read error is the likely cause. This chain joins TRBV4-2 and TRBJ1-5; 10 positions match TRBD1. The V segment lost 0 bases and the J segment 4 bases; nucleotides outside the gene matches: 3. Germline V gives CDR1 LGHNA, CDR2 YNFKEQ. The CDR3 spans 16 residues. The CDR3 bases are TGTGCCAGCAGCCAAGAACAGGACAGGGGGAATCAGCCCCAGCATCTT. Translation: CASSQEQDRGNQPQHL.

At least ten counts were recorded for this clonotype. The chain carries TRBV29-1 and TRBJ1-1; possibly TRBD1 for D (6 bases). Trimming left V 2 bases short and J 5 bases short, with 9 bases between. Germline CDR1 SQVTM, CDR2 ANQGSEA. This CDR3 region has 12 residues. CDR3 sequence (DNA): TGCAGCGTTGAAAAGGGGGGGACTGAAGCTTTCTTT. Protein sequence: CSVEKGGTEAFF.

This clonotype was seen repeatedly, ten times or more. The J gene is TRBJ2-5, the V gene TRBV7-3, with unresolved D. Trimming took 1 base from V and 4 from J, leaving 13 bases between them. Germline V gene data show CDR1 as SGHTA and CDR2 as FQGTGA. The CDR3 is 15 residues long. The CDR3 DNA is TGTGCCAGCAGCTTAAACCCCGGTGCAGCAGAGACCCAGTACTTC. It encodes CASSLNPGAAETQYF.

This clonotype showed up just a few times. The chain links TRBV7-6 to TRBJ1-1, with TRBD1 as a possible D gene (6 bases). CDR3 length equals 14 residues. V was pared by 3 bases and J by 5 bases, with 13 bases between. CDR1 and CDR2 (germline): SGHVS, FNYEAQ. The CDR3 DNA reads TGTGCCAGCAGCTTTACAGGGTGGAGGACTGAAGCTTTCTTT. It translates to CASSFTGWRTEAFF.

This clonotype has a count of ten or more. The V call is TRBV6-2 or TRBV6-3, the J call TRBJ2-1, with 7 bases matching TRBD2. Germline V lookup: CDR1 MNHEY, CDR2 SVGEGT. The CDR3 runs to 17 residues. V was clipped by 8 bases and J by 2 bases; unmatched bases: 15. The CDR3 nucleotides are TGTGCCAGCTTACCTCCGCGGGGGAGGAGGCCCTACAATGAGCAGTTCTTC. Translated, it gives CASLPPRGRRPYNEQFF.

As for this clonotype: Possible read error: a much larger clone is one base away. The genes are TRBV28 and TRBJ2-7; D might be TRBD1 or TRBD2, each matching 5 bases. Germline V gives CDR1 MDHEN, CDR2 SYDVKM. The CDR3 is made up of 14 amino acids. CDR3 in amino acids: CSSSFGVTAYEQYF. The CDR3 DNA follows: TGTTCCAGCAGTTTCGGGGTGACAGCCTACGAGCAGTACTTC.